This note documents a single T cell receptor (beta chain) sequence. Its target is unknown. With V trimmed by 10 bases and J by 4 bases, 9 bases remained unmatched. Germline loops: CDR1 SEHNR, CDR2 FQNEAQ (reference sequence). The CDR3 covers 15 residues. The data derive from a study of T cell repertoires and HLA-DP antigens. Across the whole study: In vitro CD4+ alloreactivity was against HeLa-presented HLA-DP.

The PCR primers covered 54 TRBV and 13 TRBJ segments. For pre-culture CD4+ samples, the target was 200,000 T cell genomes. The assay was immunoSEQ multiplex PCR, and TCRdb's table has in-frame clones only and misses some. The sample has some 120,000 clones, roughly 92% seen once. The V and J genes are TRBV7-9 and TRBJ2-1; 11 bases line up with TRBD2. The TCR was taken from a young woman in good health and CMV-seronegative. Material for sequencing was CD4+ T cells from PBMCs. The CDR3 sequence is CATTAGTSGYNEQFF. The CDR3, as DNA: TGTGCCACCACCGCCGGGACTAGCGGTTACAATGAGCAGTTCTTC.